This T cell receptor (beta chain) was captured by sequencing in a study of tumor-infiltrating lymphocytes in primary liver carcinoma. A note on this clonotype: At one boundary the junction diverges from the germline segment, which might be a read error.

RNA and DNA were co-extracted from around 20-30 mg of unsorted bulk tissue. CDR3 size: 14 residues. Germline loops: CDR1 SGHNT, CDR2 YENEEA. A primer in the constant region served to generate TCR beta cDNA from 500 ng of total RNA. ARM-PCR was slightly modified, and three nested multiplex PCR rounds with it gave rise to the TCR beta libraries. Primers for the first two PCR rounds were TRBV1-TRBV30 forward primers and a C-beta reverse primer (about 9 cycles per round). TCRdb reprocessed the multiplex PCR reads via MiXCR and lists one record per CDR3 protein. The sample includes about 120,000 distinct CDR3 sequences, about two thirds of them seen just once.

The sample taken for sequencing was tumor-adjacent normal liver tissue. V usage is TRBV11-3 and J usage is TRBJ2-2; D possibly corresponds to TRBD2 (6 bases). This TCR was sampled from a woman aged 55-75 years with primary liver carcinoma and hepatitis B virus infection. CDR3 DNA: TGTGCCAGCAACCTGACCGGGTGGGGCGGGGAGTTGTTTTTT. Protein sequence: CASNLTGWGGELFF.